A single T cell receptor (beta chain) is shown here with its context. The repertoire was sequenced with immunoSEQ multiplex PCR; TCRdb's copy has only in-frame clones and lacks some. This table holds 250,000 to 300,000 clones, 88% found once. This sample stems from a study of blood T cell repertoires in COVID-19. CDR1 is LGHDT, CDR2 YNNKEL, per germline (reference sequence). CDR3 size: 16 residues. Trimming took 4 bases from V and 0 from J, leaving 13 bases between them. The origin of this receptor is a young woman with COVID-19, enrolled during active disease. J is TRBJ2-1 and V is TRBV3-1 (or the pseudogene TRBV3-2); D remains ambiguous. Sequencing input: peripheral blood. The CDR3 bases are TGTGCCAGCAGCCCCCCCGTCCTGAGCTCCTACAATGAGCAGTTCTTC. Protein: CASSPPVLSSYNEQFF.